The following is a TCR beta chain sequence with its context. The data derive from a study of blood T cell repertoires in COVID-19. Study as a whole: Specimens from acute and convalescent COVID-19 originated in the United States, Italy and Spain.

The CDR3 is made up of 14 amino acids. Trimming at V came to 8 bases and at J to 3 bases, leaving 10 bases not matched to a gene. CDR1 is PRHDT, CDR2 FYEKMQ, per germline (reference sequence). Original analysis: Amplification from reference gene primers served as the basis for estimated nucleated cell counts. Here immunoSEQ multiplex PCR was the method, and the copy in TCRdb shows in-frame clones only, minus some. The V and J calls and the clone size are those of that table, but D and trimming were determined from the DNA. The table lists approximately 190,000 clones, around four fifths of them singletons.

The sequenced sample was peripheral blood. The receptor was isolated from a woman in her forties with acute or convalescent COVID-19. The V call is TRBV13, the J call TRBJ2-7; TRBD2 agrees at 7 bases. CDR3 nucleotide sequence: TGTGCCAGCTCACTTGGGGGGGTCTACTACGAGCAGTACTTC. Its protein product is CASSLGGVYYEQYF. The complete variable domain, with remaining parts taken from reference TRBV13 and TRBJ2-7, reads AAGVIQSPRHLIKEKRETATLKCYPIPRHDTVYWYQQGPGQDPQFLISFYEKMQSDKGSIPDRFSAQQFSDYHSELNMSSLELGDSALYFCASSLGGVYYEQYFGPGTRLTVT.